This section outlines one T cell receptor (beta chain) sequence together with its context. This entry belongs to a study of blood T cell repertoires in COVID-19. V lost 2 bases to trimming and J lost 3 bases; unmatched junction nucleotides: 11. CDR3 size: 17 residues. The germline CDR1 and CDR2 sequences are MNHNS and SASEGT. Under the authors' procedure: Using reference gene primer amplification, nucleated cell counts were estimated. Some clones are missing from TCRdb's copy, which holds only in-frame ones; the method was immunoSEQ multiplex PCR. V, J and clone size are taken as reported in that table, and D and trimming were inferred from the DNA itself. The data hold 400,000 or so clones, with around nine tenths observed a single time.

The sequence came from a human donor in a cohort sampled during active COVID-19. What was sequenced was peripheral blood. J is TRBJ2-3 and V is TRBV6-1; 7 positions match TRBD2. CDR3 in DNA: TGTGCCAGCAGTGAAAGGCTAGCGGTTAGGGTTACAGATACGCAGTATTTT. Amino acids: CASSERLAVRVTDTQYF.